What follows are 14 T cell receptor beta chains derived from one specimen sequenced in a study of Ad26.COV2.S vaccination and SARS-CoV-2 variants (dated by TCRdb to about 2021). The receptor library was made with the immunoSEQ multiplex PCR assay. TCRdb re-hosts the immuneACCESS table, in-frame sequences only. Its copies lack some clones; in the studies checked, an unresolved V gene accounts for under half of them, and the cause for the rest is not known. Recorded for this sample are about 420,000 clones; roughly 88% of them occurred a single time. In total, the top ten clones hold about 4% of the sample. The sample's treatment or condition label is to be understood as: around 19 received Ad26.COV2.S at low or high dose, single or two shots; several received placebo; per-sample allocation not given. For vaccine and placebo recipients, the sequenced repertoires came from samples collected on day 63 after the first injection.

The sequences come from peripheral blood, collected in a trial of Ad26.COV2.S vaccine versus placebo. The source of these receptors is a person between 18 and 60 years old who received the Ad26.COV2.S COVID-19 vaccine or a placebo.

A note on this clone: A read error may produce the germline difference seen at one junction end. The gene calls are TRBV4-3 and TRBJ2-7; TRBD2 matches 10 bases. The CDR3 loop spans 18 amino acids. The V gene's germline CDR1 is LGHNA and CDR2 YSLEER. CDR3 residues: CASSQGRGGTSASYGQYF. In DNA form, the CDR3 reads TGCGCCAGCAGCCAAGGCAGGGGTGGGACTAGCGCGTCCTACGGGCAGTACTTC.

V gene TRBV19 combines with J gene TRBJ1-5; possibly TRBD1 for D (5 bases). Trimming cost V 6 bases and J 7 bases, with 13 bases left between them. This CDR3 is 13 amino acids long. The germline gives CDR1 LNHDA, CDR2 SQIVND (reference sequence). DNA for the CDR3: TGTGCCAGTAGCCCAACCCAGGGACAGCCCCAGCATTTT. Translation: CASSPTQGQPQHF. The whole variable domain, remainder taken from reference TRBV19 and TRBJ1-5, is DGGITQSPKYLFRKEGQNVTLSCEQNLNHDAMYWYRQDPGQGLRLIYYSQIVNDFQKGDIAEGYSVSREKKESFPLTVTSAQKNPTAFYLCASSPTQGQPQHFGDGTRLSIL.

This rearrangement joins TRBV7-2 to TRBJ1-2; D gene ambiguous. Trimming pared 3 bases from V and 4 bases from J, leaving 12 bases between. The CDR3 is 14 amino acids. Germline lookup yields CDR1 SGHTA and CDR2 FQGNSA. The CDR3 reads CASSLLGLVYGYTF. The DNA of the CDR3 is TGTGCCAGCAGCTTGTTAGGACTGGTCTATGGCTACACCTTC. Full variable domain (missing parts from reference TRBV7-2 and TRBJ1-2): GAGVSQSPSNKVTEKGKDVELRCDPISGHTALYWYRQSLGQGLEFLIYFQGNSAPDKSGLPSDRFSAERTGGSVSTLTIQRTQQEDSAVYLCASSLLGLVYGYTFGSGTRLTVV.

This clone was recorded only once. V and J are TRBV28 and TRBJ2-3; possibly TRBD1 for D (6 bases). The CDR3 length is 16 residues. With 6 bases removed from V and 0 bases from J, the gap between germline ends came to 16 bases. The germline V gene has CDR1 MDHEN and CDR2 SYDVKM. The CDR3 loop reads CASRQSGHPSTDTQYF. DNA of the CDR3: TGTGCCAGCAGGCAGTCGGGACACCCCAGCACAGATACGCAGTATTTT. The whole variable domain, remainder taken from reference TRBV28 and TRBJ2-3, is DVKVTQSSRYLVKRTGEKVFLECVQDMDHENMFWYRQDPGLGLRLIYFSYDVKMKEKGDIPEGYSVSREKKERFSLILESASTNQTSMYLCASRQSGHPSTDTQYFGPGTRLTVL.

The V gene is TRBV3-1 (or the pseudogene TRBV3-2), the J gene TRBJ2-6; tentatively, D is TRBD2 (6 bases). Trimming left V 4 bases short and J 3 bases short, with 19 bases between. Germline values: CDR1 LGHDT, CDR2 YNNKEL (reference sequence). The CDR3 extends over 18 amino acids. CDR3 in amino acids: CASSPFGAGRYGANVLTF. The CDR3, as DNA: TGTGCCAGCAGCCCGTTCGGGGCGGGGCGGTATGGGGCCAACGTCCTGACTTTC.

This chain connects TRBV7-3 to TRBJ2-3; the D gene is possibly TRBD1 (5 bases). Germline CDR1 is SGHTA and CDR2 is FQGTGA. This CDR3 comprises 15 residues. The germline V and J ends were trimmed by 0 bases and 3 bases, with 10 bases remaining between them. As DNA, the CDR3 is TGTGCCAGCAGCTTAACACCTAGACAGACAGATACGCAGTATTTT. This encodes CASSLTPRQTDTQYF.

The sample holds one count of this clone. The CDR3 spells CASSLRPHGGGSSYEQYF. The CDR3 DNA sequence: TGTGCCAGCAGCTTGAGACCCCACGGCGGGGGAAGCTCCTACGAGCAGTACTTC. The chain is built from TRBV7-2 and TRBJ2-7; TRBD2 matches at 7 bases. Losses at the gene ends were 3 bases for V and 0 bases for J; bases not matched to a gene: 14. The CDR3 is 18 residues long. Per the germline V gene, CDR1 is SGHTA and CDR2 is FQGNSA.

For the CDR3, the DNA is TGTGCCAGCTCACCAAGGACGGGGGGGCAGGATGAGCAGTTCTTC. Its protein is CASSPRTGGQDEQFF. This chain uses TRBV18 with TRBJ2-1, with TRBD2 matching 8 bases. V shed 2 bases and J 8 bases; nucleotides not matched to a gene: 8. Per the germline V gene, CDR1 is KGHSH and CDR2 is LQKENI. The CDR3 is 15 residues long.

The chain recombines TRBV19 with TRBJ2-7, with 8 bases identical to TRBD1. Germline CDR1 is LNHDA and CDR2 is SQIVND (reference sequence). V lost 5 bases and J lost 5; bases outside the gene matches: 8. CDR3 length: 14 amino acids. CDR3 residues: CASSLTGAPHEQYF. CDR3 sequence (DNA): TGTGCCAGTAGTTTGACAGGGGCCCCACACGAGCAGTACTTC.

V usage is TRBV24-1 and J usage is TRBJ2-7; 10 positions match TRBD1. Germline assignment: CDR1 KGHDR and CDR2 SFDVKD. The V and J ends lost 1 base and 5 bases, in that order; junction bases with no gene match: 13. This CDR3 has 18 residues. In nucleotides, the CDR3 is TGTGCCACCAGTGATTTCCCGCCGACAGGGGGCTCTCCCCACGAGCAGTACTTC. This sequence encodes CATSDFPPTGGSPHEQYF.

The chain links TRBV4-1 to TRBJ2-3; weak D call: TRBD2 (5 bases). V lost 0 bases, J lost 5 bases, and 18 bases lay in between. Looked up from germline, CDR1 is MGHRA and CDR2 is YSYEKL. The CDR3 is 17 amino acids. In DNA form, the CDR3 reads TGCGCCAGCAGCCAAGATCGTAGCTGGGGAGAGGTAGATACGCAGTATTTT. Protein: CASSQDRSWGEVDTQYF.

The genes are TRBV4-3 and TRBJ2-1, with TRBD1 as a possible D gene (5 bases). Germline V lookup: CDR1 LGHNA, CDR2 YSLEER. The V and J ends lost 6 bases and 2 bases respectively, with 14 bases between them. The length of the CDR3 is 15 residues. This CDR3 reads CASSPDLGPYNEQFF. Written as DNA, the CDR3 is TGCGCCAGCAGTCCCGACCTGGGGCCCTACAATGAGCAGTTCTTC.

V is TRBV7-2 and J is TRBJ1-1; TRBD1 is a possible D gene (5 bases). The V gene's germline CDR1 is SGHTA and CDR2 FQGNSA. Trimming removed 1 base at V and 8 bases at J, with 11 bases between. CDR3 length equals 13 residues. The CDR3 is CASSLEGGGEAFF. As DNA, the CDR3 is TGTGCCAGCAGCTTAGAGGGCGGGGGGGAAGCTTTCTTT.

The chain couples TRBV6-2 or TRBV6-3 to TRBJ1-5, with 8 bases fitting TRBD1. J was trimmed by 5 bases and V by 6 bases; bases with no gene match: 3. The CDR3 has 13 residues. CDR1 MNHEY and CDR2 SVGEGT come from the germline V gene. CDR3 DNA sequence: TGTGCCAGCAGCCGGGACAGGTATCAGCCCCAGCATTTT. It codes for CASSRDRYQPQHF.